The 8 T cell receptor beta chains below all came from one sample that was sequenced in a study of shared clonotypes between healthy human individuals. Measured with immunoSEQ multiplex PCR; TCRdb has only the in-frame clones, and not every one. The sample contains about 490,000 clones, 65% to 80% of which appear only once. The sequencing input was PBMCs. The source is a woman aged 40 to 50 in good health. Some clones in this sample may be carry-over from other donors' samples.

This clone has only one observation. The rearrangement links TRBV7-8 to TRBJ2-3; 10 nucleotides line up with TRBD2. The germline gives CDR1 SGHVS, CDR2 FQNEAQ. V gave up 5 bases and J gave up 3 bases; unmatched junction bases: 11. The CDR3 extends over 17 amino acids. The CDR3 sequence: CASSRDQAGGVTDTQYF. The CDR3 DNA follows: TGTGCCAGCAGCCGAGACCAAGCGGGAGGGGTAACAGATACGCAGTATTTT.

This rearrangement joins TRBV5-5 to TRBJ1-5, with 10 positions matching TRBD1. Germline V gene sequence: CDR1 SGHKS, CDR2 YYEKEE (reference sequence). The CDR3 totals 16 residues. V shed 4 bases, J shed 0 bases, and the junction held 4 bases outside the gene matches. The CDR3 nucleotides are TGTGCCAGCAGCACCGGGACAGGGGATAGCAATCAGCCCCAGCATTTT. This codes for CASSTGTGDSNQPQHF.

This clone was observed a few times. The V and J genes are TRBV29-1 and TRBJ1-1; D remains ambiguous. V shed 3 bases and J shed 4 bases, with 12 bases lying between them. Germline CDR1 and CDR2: SQVTM and ANQGSEA. This CDR3 has 13 amino acids. CDR3 protein: CSVDDWVGTEAFF. For the CDR3, the DNA is TGCAGCGTTGACGATTGGGTCGGCACTGAAGCTTTCTTT.

The rearrangement links TRBV7-3 to TRBJ2-5; unclear D gene. This CDR3 spans 13 amino acids. Germline CDR1 is SGHTA and CDR2 is FQGTGA. The V gene lost 5 bases and the J gene lost 3 bases, with 10 bases spanning the gap. CDR3 in amino acids: CASSQNTEETQYF. The CDR3 DNA follows: TGTGCCAGCAGCCAAAACACCGAAGAGACCCAGTACTTC.

V usage is TRBV7-2 and J usage is TRBJ2-1; the D gene could be TRBD1 or TRBD2 (5 bases each). CDR3 length: 13 amino acids. Germline CDR1 is SGHTA and CDR2 is FQGNSA. Trimming stripped 5 bases from V and 5 bases from J, with 10 bases between. The CDR3 DNA reads as TGTGCCAGCAGCCCGGGACCAGACAATGAGCAGTTCTTC. Protein product: CASSPGPDNEQFF.

This chain connects TRBV30 to TRBJ2-3; weak D call: TRBD2 (6 bases). Trimming removed 2 bases from V and 2 bases from J, with 14 bases in between. The germline V gene has CDR1 GTSNPN and CDR2 SVGIG (reference sequence). This CDR3 comprises 15 residues. CDR3 in DNA: TGTGCCTGGAGTCGAACGGGGGTCTACACAGATACGCAGTATTTT. Translated, it gives CAWSRTGVYTDTQYF.

Written as DNA, the CDR3 is TGCGCCAGCAGCCGGGGGGAACGGCCTTTCACAGATACGCAGTATTTT. Translating it yields CASSRGERPFTDTQYF. The chain links TRBV4-1 to TRBJ2-3; TRBD2 might be the D (6 bases). The CDR3 runs to 16 residues. Trimming took 4 bases from V and 2 from J, leaving 16 bases between them. The germline gives CDR1 MGHRA, CDR2 YSYEKL.

This sequence joins TRBV5-4 and TRBJ2-7; D may match TRBD1 or TRBD2 (5 bases each). The germline CDR1 and CDR2 sequences are SGHNT and YYREEE (reference sequence). CDR3 size: 15 residues. Trimming shortened V by 0 bases and J by 2 bases, and 12 bases separated the two germline ends. In nucleotides, the CDR3 is TGTGCCAGCAGCTTGGTAGGGACGGGAACCTACGAGCAGTACTTC. Protein sequence: CASSLVGTGTYEQYF. The full variable domain, with the rest looked up from reference TRBV5-4 and TRBJ2-7, is ETGVTQSPTHLIKTRGQQVTLRCSSQSGHNTVSWYQQALGQGPQFIFQYYREEENGRGNFPPRFSGLQFPNYSSELNVNALELDDSALYLCASSLVGTGTYEQYFGPGTRLTVT.